This T cell receptor (beta chain) was sequenced in a study of regulatory T cells in long-lasting Graves disease. CDR3 regions were amplified by Arm-PCR using iRepertoire HTBI primers to build TCR beta libraries. MiXCR, run by TCRdb on the multiplex PCR reads, gives a single entry per CDR3 protein. The sample has 650,000 to 700,000 distinct CDR3 sequences, 30% seen once. Trimming cost V 4 bases and J 6 bases; bases outside gene matches: 5. The CDR3 is 14 amino acids. Germline V gives CDR1 MNHNS, CDR2 SASEGT. Time point meaning: persistent/refractory GD, antithyroid drugs over 5 years with positive TRAb. Following extraction of RNA from PBMCs, that RNA was used to make the TCR library.

The source is a female donor with Graves disease. V and J are TRBV6-1 and TRBJ2-3; TRBD1 aligns across 9 bases. The sample here was peripheral blood mononuclear cells (PBMCs), taken when the disease was refractory, from a patient treated with antithyroid drugs. The CDR3 spells CASSVGTGMDTQYF. The CDR3 coding sequence is TGTGCCAGCAGTGTTGGGACAGGGATGGATACGCAGTATTTT.